These T cell receptor beta chains were read from a single sample in a study of T-cell reconstitution after alpha-beta-depleted transplantation in children. TCRdb called the PCR reads again in MiXCR, with one record for every CDR3 protein. Counted here are a few hundred thousand distinct CDR3 sequences, 20% to 30% occurring once; the ten biggest clones make up under 45%. The source material was PBMCs, sampled before TCRalphabeta/CD19-depleted stem cell transplant. The receptors stem from a boy younger than two with Wiskott-Aldrich syndrome, due to receive a stem cell transplant. Both conserved end residues are part of each CDR3. The D gene is left open where the match is weak. Clone size is stated in some rows and not others, as once, few, many or a class when expanded.

j_gene | abundance | v_gene | d_gene | CDR3nt | CDR3aa
TRBJ1-2 | - | TRBV7-8 | - | TGTGCCAGCAGCTCCGAAGCGGGACCCTACTATGGCTACACCTTC | CASSSEAGPYYGYTF
TRBJ2-2 | few | TRBV5-1 | - | TGCGCCAGCAGTCCCGCGGCGAACACCGGGGAGCTGTTTTTT | CASSPAANTGELFF
TRBJ2-1 | - | TRBV5-1 | TRBD2 | TGCGCCAGCAGCGTCCTACTAGCGGGAGGAAACAATGAGCAGTTCTTC | CASSVLLAGGNNEQFF
TRBJ2-7 | - | TRBV20-1 | - | TGCAGTGTCAGGACACCTTCCTACGAGCAGTACTTC | CSVRTPSYEQYF
TRBJ1-1 | - | TRBV12-3/TRBV12-4 | - | TGTGCCAGCAGTCCCATTAACAGGGAAGCTTTCTTT | CASSPINREAFF
TRBJ2-3 | few | TRBV7-8 | - | TGTGCCAGCAGCTTAGCGTCCAGCACAGATACGCAGTATTTT | CASSLASSTDTQYF
TRBJ1-1 | few | TRBV12-3/TRBV12-4 | - | TGTGCCAGCAGTTTAAATCGGTACACTGAAGCTTTCTTT | CASSLNRYTEAFF
TRBJ2-1 | few | TRBV12-3/TRBV12-4 | - | TGTGCCAGTCTCATAACGGGCTACTTCAATGAGCAGTTCTTC | CASLITGYFNEQFF
TRBJ1-5 | few | TRBV29-1 | TRBD1 | TGCAGCGTTCTCGACAGGGTCAATCAGCCCCAGCATTTT | CSVLDRVNQPQHF
TRBJ2-1 | - | TRBV10-3 | TRBD2 | TGTGCCATCAGTGAACTCGCGGGAGGCCTCAGGGAGCAGTTCTTC | CAISELAGGLREQFF
TRBJ1-1 | - | TRBV11-2 | TRBD1 | TGTGCCAGCAGCTTACAGGGGGCAAAAACTGAAGCTTTCTTT | CASSLQGAKTEAFF
TRBJ2-7 | - | TRBV20-1 | TRBD2 | TGCAGTGCTAGTGCTAGCGGCTACGAGCAGTACTTC | CSASASGYEQYF
TRBJ2-5 | - | TRBV6-1 | - | TGTGCCAGCAGTCCTGGCAGGGTTTCCGAGACCCAGTACTTC | CASSPGRVSETQYF
TRBJ2-7 | few | TRBV19 | - | TGTGCCAGTAGTACCCAGGACAGCGTGATCTACGAGCAGTACTTC | CASSTQDSVIYEQYF
TRBJ1-4 | - | TRBV7-9 | - | TGTGCCAGCAGCTTATGGGGGCTGGGTGAAAAACTGTTTTTT | CASSLWGLGEKLFF
TRBJ2-7 | - | TRBV20-1 | TRBD1 | TGCAGTGCTAGCAAAGGACAGGCCTACGAGCAGTACTTC | CSASKGQAYEQYF
TRBJ2-4 | - | TRBV6-5 | TRBD1 | TGTGCCAGCAGTTTGGGACAGGGGAGCATTCAGTACTTC | CASSLGQGSIQYF
TRBJ2-7 | few | TRBV5-6 | TRBD2 | TGTGCCAGCAGCTTGTCAGCGGGAGGGCGTTTAGAGCAGTACTTC | CASSLSAGGRLEQYF
TRBJ2-1 | - | TRBV20-1 | TRBD1 | TGCAGTGCCTACAGGGGGTTTCCGGGAAATGAGCAGTTCTTC | CSAYRGFPGNEQFF
TRBJ1-1 | - | TRBV27 | - | TGTGCCAGCAGTTTCCAACAGAACACTGAAGCTTTCTTT | CASSFQQNTEAFF
TRBJ2-3 | - | TRBV5-1 | TRBD2 | TGCGCCAGCAGCTTTGGGACTAGCGGATACACAGATACGCAGTATTTT | CASSFGTSGYTDTQYF
TRBJ2-3 | - | TRBV20-1 | TRBD2 | TGCAGTGCTACAGCGGGAGTGGGTGATACGCAGTATTTT | CSATAGVGDTQYF
TRBJ2-6 | few | TRBV4-1 | - | TGCGCCAGCAGCCAGGACAGTGGGGGCTCTGGGGCCAACGTCCTGACTTTC | CASSQDSGGSGANVLTF